This T cell receptor beta chain was identified in a study of blood T cells in healthy people across ages. Regarding the study as a whole: Estimates of total diversity, which came from one million sequenced T cells, were considered to be underestimates. Older age went with lower TCR beta diversity per million T cells, in a roughly linear way. A greater number of naive CD4+ cells and higher diversity distinguished long-lived donors from aged donors.

This CDR3 spans 16 amino acids. The V and J ends lost 6 bases and 2 bases respectively, with 17 bases between them. Germline values: CDR1 MNHEY, CDR2 SMNVEV (reference sequence). Details on this clonotype: Antigen unknown.

The second PCR ran about 7 to 12 cycles with a sample-barcoded 5' primer and J-beta primers. TCRdb used MiXCR to reprocess the 5' RACE reads, holding one entry per CDR3 protein. The table has 1.5 million to 1.9 million distinct CDR3 sequences, about 45% seen once. The sequenced sample consisted of blood. The sequence derives from a young woman in good health. The chain combines TRBV27 with TRBJ2-1, with D possibly TRBD1 on 6 matching bases. In DNA form, the CDR3 reads TGTGCCAGCAGCTTTGCTCAGGGGCGGCCCTACAATGAGCAGTTCTTC. Translating it yields CASSFAQGRPYNEQFF.